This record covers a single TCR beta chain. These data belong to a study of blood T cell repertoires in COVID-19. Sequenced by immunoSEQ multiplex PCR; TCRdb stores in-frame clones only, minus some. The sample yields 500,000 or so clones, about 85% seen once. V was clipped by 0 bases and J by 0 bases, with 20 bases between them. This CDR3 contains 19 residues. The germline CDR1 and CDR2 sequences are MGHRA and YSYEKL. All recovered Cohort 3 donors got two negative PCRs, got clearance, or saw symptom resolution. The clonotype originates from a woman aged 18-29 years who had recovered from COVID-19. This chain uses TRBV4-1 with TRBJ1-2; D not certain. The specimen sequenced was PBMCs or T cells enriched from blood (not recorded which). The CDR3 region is CASSQEGLRQATANYGYTF. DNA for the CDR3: TGCGCCAGCAGCCAAGAAGGCCTCCGGCAGGCTACAGCTAACTATGGCTACACCTTC.